The clone carrying this T cell receptor (beta chain) has at least ten counts. The antigen is unknown. CDR1 and CDR2 from the germline V gene are MDHEN and SYDVKM. V was cut by 5 bases and J by 2 bases, with 15 bases left in between. This CDR3 comprises 15 residues. Time point indicated: newly diagnosed GD, antithyroid drugs for less than 3 months. After RNA was extracted from PBMCs, the TCR library was made from it. Libraries of TCR beta came from iRepertoire HTBI primers plus Arm-PCR of CDR3 regions. Each CDR3 protein gets one entry after TCRdb re-called the multiplex PCR reads with MiXCR. Of 500,000 or so distinct CDR3 sequences in the sample, about 15% were seen once. This sample is drawn from a study of regulatory T cells in long-lasting Graves disease. Study findings and constraints: New patients shared 800 to 1,000 public clonotypes, fewer than the approximately 3,000 shared by persistent patients.

These data were also reused for a study on T cells in Graves' hyperthyroidism and ophthalmopathy. From that study: HTBI primers were employed in a first-round RT-PCR of the TCR CDR3.

The receptor was isolated from a woman aged 45-59 years with Graves disease. The material was peripheral blood mononuclear cells (PBMCs), obtained at new diagnosis, from a patient treated with antithyroid drugs. This sequence joins TRBV28 and TRBJ1-1; TRBD1 is a possible D gene (5 bases). CDR3 protein: CASSRPQGRNTEAFF. The CDR3 DNA is TGTGCCAGCAGTAGGCCGCAGGGCCGTAACACTGAAGCTTTCTTT.